This TCR beta chain was captured in a study of cytomegalovirus exposure and HLA in healthy donors. Vbeta (60) and Jbeta (13) primers were used in the PCR. Here immunoSEQ multiplex PCR was the method, and the copy in TCRdb shows in-frame clones only, minus some. The sample has 130,000 or so clones, less than 10% seen once; the top ten hold 6% to 7.5%. This CDR3 contains 12 residues. V lost 3 bases to trimming and J lost 7 bases; unmatched junction nucleotides: 2. In germline, CDR1 is SQVTM, CDR2 ANQGSEA. In its sample, this clone was seen a few times. Its matching antigen is unknown. Study conclusions and caveats: Across donors, presence/absence analyses took sequencing depth to be roughly uniform.

The sequenced sample was PBMCs. This sequence joins TRBV29-1 and TRBJ1-1; 10 bases align to TRBD1. This TCR was sampled from a woman aged 40 to 50 in good health and CMV-seropositive. CDR3 sequence reads: CSVEGTGDEAFF. CDR3 sequence (DNA): TGCAGCGTTGAGGGGACAGGGGATGAAGCTTTCTTT.